Each of the 15 T cell receptor beta chains below was sequenced from the same sample in a study of molecular identifiers for immune sequencing clone quantification. A single record per CDR3 protein comes from TCRdb applying MiXCR to the PCR reads. The repertoire includes hundreds of thousands of distinct CDR3 sequences, 25% of them detected once, and 0.6% to 0.9% sits in the top ten. The source material was naive CD8+ T cells from blood, with Jurkat cell RNA spiked in. Subset given: FACS-sorted CD8+CD4-CCR7+CD45RA+ naive T cells. The source of these receptors is a human donor in good health. Some libraries in this study had Jurkat cell RNA spiked in.

This clonotype was detected ten times or more. The CDR3 spells CATSDLPQGPYNEQFF. The CDR3 nucleotides are TGTGCCACCAGTGATTTGCCACAGGGGCCATACAATGAGCAGTTCTTC. This chain joins TRBV24-1 and TRBJ2-1, with 7 bases aligning to TRBD1. J gave up 4 bases and V 0 bases, and 5 bases lay outside the gene matches. The CDR3 runs 16 residues. Germline V CDR1 and CDR2: KGHDR, SFDVKD.

There are a few counts of this clonotype. The V gene is TRBV19, the J gene TRBJ1-2; 7 bases are shared with TRBD1. The CDR3 runs 16 residues. The V gene's germline CDR1 is LNHDA and CDR2 SQIVND (reference sequence). Trimming at V came to 5 bases and at J to 6 bases, leaving 15 bases not matched to a gene. CDR3 coding DNA: TGTGCCAGTAGTCCGAGCCGACAGGGAAGCCCCAATGGCTACACCTTC. Residues: CASSPSRQGSPNGYTF.

This clonotype was picked up a small number of times. A much larger clone lies a single base off, so this may be a read error. The chain carries TRBV5-8 and TRBJ1-1; possible D gene TRBD1, 5 bases. Germline loops: CDR1 SGHTS, CDR2 YDEGEE. This CDR3 has 12 amino acids. V was clipped by 4 bases and J by 3 bases, with 7 bases between them. The DNA of the CDR3 is TGTGCCAGCAGCCCGACAGACACTGAAGCTTTCTTT. This codes for CASSPTDTEAFF.

The rearrangement links TRBV6-1 to TRBJ2-7; the D gene is possibly TRBD1 (6 bases). CDR1 is MNHNS and CDR2 is SASEGT in the germline V gene. The ends were cut back, 7 bases at V and 3 bases at J, with 16 bases in the middle. This CDR3 spans 14 amino acids. The CDR3, as DNA: TGTGCCAGCAAACCGGGACAACTAAACTACGAGCAGTACTTC. Residues: CASKPGQLNYEQYF.

The chain is built from TRBV7-9 and TRBJ1-2; TRBD1 might be the D (6 bases). This CDR3 has 15 residues. Trimming pared 3 bases from V and 6 bases from J, leaving 17 bases between. Germline loops: CDR1 SEHNR, CDR2 FQNEAQ (reference sequence). The DNA of the CDR3 is TGTGCCAGCAGCTTCACCGGGACACAAATGAATGGCTACACCTTC. Protein: CASSFTGTQMNGYTF.

This clonotype was picked up a small number of times. The chain couples TRBV6-6 to TRBJ1-6, with 11 bases that match TRBD1. Trimming cost V 5 bases and J 1 base; bases outside gene matches: 4. Germline V gives CDR1 MNHNY, CDR2 SVGAGI (reference sequence). The CDR3 has 17 amino acids. CDR3 loop: CASSVGTGGSYNSPLHF. CDR3 nucleotide sequence: TGTGCCAGCAGTGTCGGGACAGGGGGTTCCTATAATTCACCCCTCCACTTT.

A remark on this clonotype: The junction departs from germline at one end; a sequencing error may be responsible. This chain uses TRBV6-6 with TRBJ2-7, with a possible D match to TRBD2 (7 bases). CDR1 and CDR2 (germline): MNHNY, SVGAGI (reference sequence). The CDR3 loop spans 13 amino acids. This CDR3 reads CASSYSGGPTEHF. CDR3 nucleotide sequence: TGTGCCAGCAGTTACTCGGGGGGGCCTACGGAGCACTTC.

This clonotype was counted a single time. The genes are TRBV4-1 and TRBJ2-1, with D hard to call. V shed 0 bases and J shed 6 bases, with 12 bases lying between them. Germline V gives CDR1 MGHRA, CDR2 YSYEKL. The CDR3 length is 15 residues. The CDR3 is CASSQEPTGCNEQFF. CDR3 DNA: TGCGCCAGCAGCCAAGAACCGACTGGGTGCAATGAGCAGTTCTTC.

The chain is built from TRBV7-9 and TRBJ2-1; 9 positions agree with TRBD2. This CDR3 is 16 amino acids long. Germline values: CDR1 SEHNR, CDR2 FQNEAQ (reference sequence). The V and J ends lost 3 bases and 2 bases, in that order; junction bases with no gene match: 5. Here the CDR3 reads CASSFISGGPYNEQFF. DNA of the CDR3: TGTGCCAGCAGCTTTATTAGCGGGGGACCCTACAATGAGCAGTTCTTC.

In this sample, this clonotype turned up many times. The chain couples TRBV29-1 to TRBJ2-7; 10 nucleotides align to TRBD1. With 6 bases clipped from V and 3 bases from J, the junction kept 5 bases outside the gene matches. This CDR3 comprises 13 residues. The V gene's germline CDR1 is SQVTM and CDR2 ANQGSEA. CDR3: CSVRDRGSYEQYF. CDR3 coding DNA: TGCAGCGTCAGGGACAGGGGAAGCTACGAGCAGTACTTC.

Note on this clonotype: A clone one base away is much larger, so this may be a read error. The rearrangement uses TRBV5-6 and TRBJ2-5, with D hard to call. Germline values: CDR1 SGHDT, CDR2 YYEEEE. The CDR3 contains 12 residues. Trimming took off 4 bases at V and 4 bases at J, with 8 bases between the two ends. CDR3 DNA sequence: TGTGCCAGCAGCCTGTTGGCAGAGACCCAGTACTTC. It encodes CASSLLAETQYF.

This clonotype showed up many times. This chain connects TRBV18 to TRBJ2-3; the D is unclear. CDR1 KGHSH and CDR2 LQKENI come from the germline V gene. The CDR3 covers 14 residues. The V and J ends lost 1 base and 2 bases respectively, with 7 bases between them. Here the CDR3 reads CASSPRDITDTQYF. The CDR3 coding sequence is TGTGCCAGCTCACCACGGGATATCACAGATACGCAGTATTTT.

This clonotype showed up many times. The CDR3 sequence: CASSQPGQGVYGYTF. For the CDR3, the DNA is TGTGCCAGCAGCCAACCGGGACAGGGGGTCTATGGCTACACCTTC. J is TRBJ1-2 and V is TRBV3-1, with 11 positions matching TRBD1. V lost 2 bases and J lost 4; bases outside the gene matches: 3. CDR1 is LGHDT, CDR2 YNNKEL, per germline (reference sequence). This CDR3 has 15 residues.

The sample holds a few counts of this clonotype. This rearrangement joins TRBV4-3 to TRBJ2-7; 11 positions match TRBD2. The junction had 10 bases not matched to a gene; V was cut back by 0 bases and J by 3 bases. Germline CDR1 and CDR2: LGHNA and YSLEER. This CDR3 has 18 amino acids. The CDR3: CASSQDRGGLAEGYEQYF. The DNA of the CDR3 is TGCGCCAGCAGCCAAGATAGGGGGGGACTAGCGGAAGGCTACGAGCAGTACTTC.

V usage is TRBV6-2 or TRBV6-3 and J usage is TRBJ2-4; a weak D match, TRBD2 (5 bases). V lost 6 bases, J lost 1 base, and 10 bases lay in between. Germline assignment: CDR1 MNHEY and CDR2 SVGEGT. The CDR3 runs to 14 residues. The CDR3 bases are TGTGCCAGCAGAGGACTCGGGGCCAAAAACATTCAGTACTTC. This encodes CASRGLGAKNIQYF.